This T cell receptor (beta chain) was observed in a study of blood T cell repertoires in COVID-19. Across the whole study: COVID-19 samples, acute and convalescent, were from the United States, Italy and Spain. T cells, B-cell-depleted T cells, or PBMCs supplied cDNA or gDNA.

Germline lookup yields CDR1 SEHNR and CDR2 FQNEAQ (reference sequence). J gave up 7 bases and V 6 bases, and 8 bases lay outside the gene matches. This CDR3 contains 13 residues. Methods used by the authors: Amplification from reference gene primers served as the basis for estimated nucleated cell counts. Generated by immunoSEQ multiplex PCR, the TCRdb table keeps only in-frame clones and is missing some. That table furnishes V, J and clone size, whereas the DNA furnished D and trimming. The data hold roughly 290,000 clones, with about 82% observed a single time. The specimen was peripheral blood. The sequence was obtained from a woman aged 45-65 years with active or convalescent COVID-19. This sequence joins TRBV7-9 and TRBJ1-2; 7 bases line up with TRBD1. DNA of the CDR3: TGTGCCAGCAGTTCCATGAGACAGGGTGGCTACACCTTC. It yields the protein CASSSMRQGGYTF.